What follows is one TCR beta chain and its context. Profiling relied on immunoSEQ multiplex PCR, and the TCRdb table lists in-frame clones only, not all of them. In the table there are roughly 450,000 clones, approximately 92% of which are singletons. This sample was included in a study of control samples from healthy donors and cancer patients. This CDR3 comprises 10 residues. J lost 7 bases, V lost 9 bases, and 1 base had no gene match. The germline V gene has CDR1 LNHDA and CDR2 SQIVND (reference sequence). The V call is TRBV19, the J call TRBJ2-3; 7 bases align to TRBD2. The sequencing input was PBMCs. The origin of this receptor is a man in his forties or fifties with head and neck cancer. CDR3 sequence (DNA): TGTGCCAGCGGGGGGTATACGCAGTATTTT. It yields the protein CASGGYTQYF.